A selection of T cell receptor beta chains follows, all from one sample in a study of cytomegalovirus exposure and HLA in healthy donors. The data were produced by immunoSEQ multiplex PCR, yet TCRdb's version contains in-frame clones alone and is incomplete. The data contain about 140,000 clones, more than 75% of them singletons. The material sequenced was PBMCs. The receptors originated from a female donor in good health and CMV-seronegative. Each CDR3 is given with its conserved first and last residue. A D gene is named only where the DNA matches it firmly. Rows may omit the clone size; those that give it use once, few, many or a size class.

CDR3 length: 9
clone size: few
V gene: TRBV27
J gene: TRBJ2-7
D gene: NA
CDR3 protein: CASVRKQYF
CDR3 DNA: TGTGCCAGCGTTCGTAAGCAGTACTTC

CDR3 length: 14
clone size: NA
V gene: TRBV28
J gene: TRBJ2-7
D gene: NA
CDR3 protein: CASSGGSSLYEQYF
CDR3 DNA: TGTGCCAGCAGTGGAGGATCCTCCCTCTACGAGCAGTACTTC

CDR3 length: 14
clone size: NA
V gene: TRBV12-5
J gene: TRBJ1-1
D gene: NA
CDR3 protein: CASGLGRGNTEAFF
CDR3 DNA: TGTGCTAGTGGTTTGGGCAGGGGTAACACTGAAGCTTTCTTT

CDR3 length: 15
clone size: NA
V gene: TRBV4-3
J gene: TRBJ2-5
D gene: NA
CDR3 protein: CASSQEGEGGETQYF
CDR3 DNA: TGCGCCAGCAGCCAAGAGGGGGAGGGGGGGGAGACCCAGTACTTC

CDR3 length: 16
clone size: NA
V gene: TRBV7-2
J gene: TRBJ1-5
D gene: NA
CDR3 protein: CASSLGVGRTNQPQHF
CDR3 DNA: TGTGCCAGCAGCTTAGGGGTGGGAAGGACAAACCAGCCCCAGCATTTT

CDR3 length: 15
clone size: NA
V gene: TRBV28
J gene: TRBJ2-7
D gene: TRBD2
CDR3 protein: CASSPSKAGATEQYF
CDR3 DNA: TGTGCCAGCAGTCCCTCGAAGGCGGGAGCGACCGAGCAGTACTTC

CDR3 length: 16
clone size: few
V gene: TRBV28
J gene: TRBJ1-5
D gene: TRBD1
CDR3 protein: CASSRGQGAWNQPQHF
CDR3 DNA: TGTGCCAGCAGCCGCGGACAGGGGGCGTGGAATCAGCCCCAGCATTTT

CDR3 length: 14
clone size: NA
V gene: TRBV7-9
J gene: TRBJ1-1
D gene: TRBD1
CDR3 protein: CASSLAGTGDEAFF
CDR3 DNA: TGTGCCAGCAGCTTAGCAGGGACAGGGGATGAAGCTTTCTTT

CDR3 length: 16
clone size: NA
V gene: TRBV6-1
J gene: TRBJ1-5
D gene: NA
CDR3 protein: CASSEAGGQGGQPQHF
CDR3 DNA: TGTGCCAGCAGTGAAGCGGGGGGGCAGGGCGGTCAGCCCCAGCATTTT

CDR3 length: 15
clone size: few
V gene: TRBV5-8
J gene: TRBJ1-5
D gene: NA
CDR3 protein: CASSPGDIGNQPQHF
CDR3 DNA: TGTGCCAGCAGTCCCGGGGACATAGGCAATCAGCCCCAGCATTTT

CDR3 length: 12
clone size: once
V gene: TRBV30
J gene: TRBJ2-1
D gene: TRBD1
CDR3 protein: CAWSGGTVKQFF
CDR3 DNA: TGTGCCTGGAGTGGGGGGACAGTGAAGCAGTTCTTC

CDR3 length: 13
clone size: NA
V gene: TRBV11-2
J gene: TRBJ1-2
D gene: NA
CDR3 protein: CASSLGANYGYTF
CDR3 DNA: TGTGCCAGCAGCTTAGGGGCCAACTATGGCTACACCTTC

CDR3 length: 16
clone size: NA
V gene: TRBV29-1
J gene: TRBJ2-3
D gene: TRBD2
CDR3 protein: CSALGTSGRAWDTQYF
CDR3 DNA: TGCAGCGCCCTCGGGACTAGCGGGAGGGCCTGGGATACGCAGTATTTT

CDR3 length: 14
clone size: NA
V gene: TRBV4-3
J gene: TRBJ2-6
D gene: NA
CDR3 protein: CASSQRAGANVLTF
CDR3 DNA: TGCGCCAGCAGCCAACGGGCTGGGGCCAACGTCCTGACTTTC

CDR3 length: 12
clone size: NA
V gene: TRBV19
J gene: TRBJ1-5
D gene: NA
CDR3 protein: CASSILNQPQHF
CDR3 DNA: TGTGCCAGTAGTATACTTAATCAGCCCCAGCATTTT

CDR3 length: 13
clone size: NA
V gene: TRBV5-4
J gene: TRBJ2-5
D gene: NA
CDR3 protein: CASTDRSQETQYF
CDR3 DNA: TGTGCCAGCACAGACAGAAGCCAAGAGACCCAGTACTTC

CDR3 length: 14
clone size: NA
V gene: TRBV14
J gene: TRBJ2-1
D gene: NA
CDR3 protein: CASSHRGWGNEQFF
CDR3 DNA: TGTGCCAGCAGCCATCGAGGGTGGGGCAATGAGCAGTTCTTC

CDR3 length: 16
clone size: NA
V gene: TRBV2
J gene: TRBJ1-5
D gene: NA
CDR3 protein: CASSELGQGRNQPQHF
CDR3 DNA: TGTGCCAGCAGTGAACTGGGTCAGGGTCGTAATCAGCCCCAGCATTTT

CDR3 length: 15
clone size: NA
V gene: TRBV6-1
J gene: TRBJ2-3
D gene: TRBD1
CDR3 protein: CASSEWGQGPDTQYF
CDR3 DNA: TGTGCCAGCAGTGAATGGGGACAGGGACCAGATACGCAGTATTTT

CDR3 length: 14
clone size: NA
V gene: TRBV28
J gene: TRBJ2-6
D gene: NA
CDR3 protein: CASSSGTGANVLTF
CDR3 DNA: TGTGCCAGCAGTTCAGGGACTGGGGCCAACGTCCTGACTTTC

CDR3 length: 16
clone size: NA
V gene: TRBV27
J gene: TRBJ2-7
D gene: TRBD2
CDR3 protein: CASSLLWGGSSYEQYF
CDR3 DNA: TGTGCCAGCAGTCTCCTGTGGGGGGGGAGCTCCTACGAGCAGTACTTC

CDR3 length: 15
clone size: NA
V gene: TRBV28
J gene: TRBJ1-1
D gene: TRBD1
CDR3 protein: CASSTRRQGTTEAFF
CDR3 DNA: TGTGCCAGCAGTACCCGACGACAGGGTACGACTGAAGCTTTCTTT